This T cell receptor beta chain was sequenced during a study of vaccination and CD4 T cells after COVID-19. Turning to the study itself: Mild disease affected 8 to 10 convalescent patients and severe disease one, all SARS-CoV-2 positive by nasal swab PCR. Stimuli were overlapping spike peptide pools of SARS-CoV-2 and three common cold coronaviruses (HCoV-NL63, HCoV-OC43, HCoV-229E).

As to this clonotype: What it binds is unknown.

This CDR3 has 13 residues. V was pared by 2 bases and J by 7 bases, with 11 bases between. Germline V gene lookup returns CDR1 MNHEY and CDR2 SMNVEV (reference sequence). Study-level findings and limits: The median number of SARS-CoV-2-reactive clonotypes increased from about 20 to 38, a change that did not reach significance.

Time point denoted: late sampling 161 to 241 days after vaccination in a few convalescent patients. Treatment specified: approximately nine-day PBMC culture with coronavirus spike peptide pools or control peptides (ViraFEST assay). ViraFEST grew antigen-specific T cells using peptide pools, then sequenced TCRs. Sequenced with the Oncomine TCR Beta short-read assay was DNA taken from cultured CD4+ T cells. TCRdb used MiXCR to reprocess the PCR reads, holding one entry per CDR3 protein. The table shows 20,000 or so distinct CDR3 sequences, with about 42% occurring only once. Specimen: CD4+ T cells from blood, cultured in vitro, collected about 7 months after SARS-CoV-2 vaccination. This sequence was found in a human donor who had recovered from COVID-19. The genes are TRBV27 and TRBJ1-2; D uncertain. CDR3 DNA sequence: TGTGCCAGCAGTTTAAGCCCAGGAGGTGGCTACACCTTC. Its protein product is CASSLSPGGGYTF.